The 28 T cell receptor beta chains reported below all come from one sample, sequenced in a study of CD8+CD57+ T cells in acquired aplastic anemia. Genomic DNA provided the template from which TCR beta VDJ and CDR3 profiles were obtained. TCRdb itself ran the reads through MiXCR, one entry per CDR3 protein. The repertoire consists of 160,000 or so distinct CDR3 sequences, with 40% to 55% occurring once and the leading ten covering around 1.1%. CD8+CD57+ cell expansion had been shown by flow cytometry in patients chosen for sequencing. The sample taken for sequencing was sorted CD4+, CD8+, or CD8+CD57+ T cells (not recorded which) from PBMCs. These receptor sequences come from a human donor with aplastic anemia.

The chain employs TRBV29-1 and TRBJ1-4, with TRBD1 matching over 7 bases. V dropped 3 bases and J dropped 5; count of bases not matched to a gene: 9. This CDR3 comprises 15 residues. Germline V CDR1 and CDR2: SQVTM, ANQGSEA. CDR3 nucleotide sequence: TGCAGCGTTGATGATAAGGGACAGCTGAATGAAAAACTGTTTTTT. Residues: CSVDDKGQLNEKLFF.

The sample holds a few counts of this clonotype. The rearrangement uses TRBV29-1 and TRBJ1-4, with 7 bases lining up with TRBD1. The CDR3 is 10 amino acids. The germline V gene encodes CDR1 SQVTM and CDR2 ANQGSEA. The V and J ends lost 7 bases and 13 bases, in that order; junction bases with no gene match: 6. In DNA form, the CDR3 reads TGCAGCGCTGGGGGACAGAGACTGTTTTTT. Translation: CSAGGQRLFF. Filled out from reference TRBV29-1 and TRBJ1-4, the complete variable domain reads SAVISQKPSRDICQRGTSLTIQCQVDSQVTMMFWYRQQPGQSLTLIATANQGSEATYESGFVIDKFPISRPNLTFSTLTVSNMSPEDSSIYLCSAGGQRLFFGSGTQLSVL.

CDR3 nucleotide sequence: TGTGCCATCAGCGCCAACCGGGCCAATAATGAAAAACTGTTTTTT. The encoded protein is CAISANRANNEKLFF. This chain links TRBV10-3 with TRBJ1-4, with D uncertain. The CDR3 is 15 amino acids. Germline V gives CDR1 ENHRY, CDR2 SYGVKD. V shed 6 bases and J shed 4 bases, with 15 bases lying between them.

The count of this clonotype is one. This chain links TRBV2 with TRBJ1-1; no clear D gene. V lost 8 bases, J lost 2 bases, and 9 bases lay in between. Germline V gene sequence: CDR1 SNHLY, CDR2 FYNNEI. CDR3 length: 12 residues. The CDR3 loop reads CASGSGNTEAFF. For the CDR3, the DNA is TGTGCCAGCGGCTCTGGAAACACTGAAGCTTTCTTT.

A few counts support this clonotype. V and J are TRBV20-1 and TRBJ2-5; the match to TRBD2 covers 12 bases. Germline V gene sequence: CDR1 DFQATT, CDR2 SNEGSKA (reference sequence). This CDR3 is 15 amino acids long. The V gene end was trimmed by 2 bases and the J gene end by 2 bases; junction bases not matched to a gene: 3. The CDR3 nucleotides are TGCAGTGCTAGAAATCTAGCGGGGGGGCAAGAGACCCAGTACTTC. It codes for CSARNLAGGQETQYF.

This clonotype was observed a single time. V usage is TRBV10-3 and J usage is TRBJ2-7; 7 bases match TRBD2. Trimming cost V 4 bases and J 3 bases; bases outside gene matches: 6. The CDR3 totals 14 residues. CDR1 ENHRY and CDR2 SYGVKD come from the germline V gene. DNA of the CDR3: TGTGCCATCAGTGGTACCGGGACTATCTACGAGCAGTACTTC. Translated: CAISGTGTIYEQYF.

The chain's CDR3 is CASRRDRLRLQGNEQFF. CDR3 in DNA: TGTGCCAGCAGGCGGGACAGGCTACGTCTACAGGGGAATGAGCAGTTCTTC. This sequence joins TRBV12-3 or TRBV12-4 and TRBJ2-1, with 8 bases that match TRBD1. The CDR3 has 17 amino acids. Trimming took 6 bases from V and 7 from J; bases not matched to a gene: 17.

CDR3 in DNA: TGTGCCAGCAGTGAGGCAGTGGGACTAGCGGACGAGCAGTACTTC. The encoded protein is CASSEAVGLADEQYF. This sequence joins TRBV2 and TRBJ2-7, with 11 bases fitting TRBD2. V was clipped by 3 bases and J by 5 bases; unmatched bases: 6. This CDR3 has 15 residues. Germline V CDR1 and CDR2: SNHLY, FYNNEI.

This clonotype has more than one count but fewer than ten. The chain has TRBV15 and TRBJ2-5, with unresolved D. V dropped 0 bases and J dropped 5 bases, with 7 bases sitting between them. The CDR3 is 13 amino acids. The V gene's germline CDR1 is LNHNV and CDR2 YYDKDF (reference sequence). Here the CDR3 reads CATSRDFRETQYF. The DNA for the CDR3 is TGTGCCACCAGCAGAGACTTCCGGGAGACCCAGTACTTC.

J is TRBJ1-2 and V is TRBV5-1; TRBD1 matches at 7 bases. CDR3 size: 15 residues. The V segment lost 0 bases and the J segment 3 bases; nucleotides outside the gene matches: 5. The V gene's germline CDR1 is SGHRS and CDR2 YFSETQ. The CDR3 spells CASSLGDSWDYGYTF. The CDR3 region has the DNA TGCGCCAGCAGCTTGGGGGACAGCTGGGACTATGGCTACACCTTC.

The table lists this clonotype with a few counts. This chain uses TRBV12-3 or TRBV12-4 with TRBJ2-4; 10 nucleotides line up with TRBD2. This CDR3 contains 15 residues. Losses at the gene ends were 5 bases for V and 11 bases for J; bases not matched to a gene: 12. CDR3 loop: CASSNSGGPEGVQYF. The DNA for the CDR3 is TGTGCCAGCAGTAATAGCGGGGGGCCCGAAGGGGTTCAGTACTTC.

This clonotype was counted at least ten times. This chain connects TRBV7-6 to TRBJ2-7; a weak D match, TRBD2 (6 bases). CDR1 is SGHVS and CDR2 is FNYEAQ in the germline V gene. The V end was cut by 3 bases, the J end by 0 bases, with 9 bases between. This CDR3 comprises 14 residues. For the CDR3, the DNA is TGTGCCAGCAGCTTGGACGGGAGCTCCTACGAGCAGTACTTC. Translated: CASSLDGSSYEQYF.

This clonotype occurred many times. The chain carries TRBV5-1 and TRBJ1-1; 7 bases align to TRBD1. Germline CDR1 is SGHRS and CDR2 is YFSETQ. This CDR3 comprises 16 residues. Trimming took 4 bases from V and 3 from J; bases not matched to a gene: 12. The chain's CDR3 is CASSVQGIAGDTEAFF. CDR3 DNA sequence: TGCGCCAGCAGCGTACAGGGGATTGCTGGTGACACTGAAGCTTTCTTT.

V is TRBV20-1 and J is TRBJ2-7; weak D call: TRBD1 (6 bases). The germline CDR1 and CDR2 sequences are DFQATT and SNEGSKA (reference sequence). V gave up 2 bases and J gave up 0 bases, with 11 bases separating them. The CDR3 covers 14 residues. The CDR3 DNA is TGCAGTGCTAGATCCCCGGACAGCTCCTACGAGCAGTACTTC. Its protein is CSARSPDSSYEQYF.

The chain carries TRBV29-1 and TRBJ2-1; D is perhaps TRBD1 or TRBD2 (5 bases each). The CDR3 extends over 13 amino acids. With 1 base removed from V and 8 bases from J, the gap between germline ends came to 12 bases. Germline loops: CDR1 SQVTM, CDR2 ANQGSEA. As DNA, the CDR3 is TGCAGCGTTGAAGTTGGATTGGGGGATGAGCAGTTCTTC. This translates into CSVEVGLGDEQFF.

With respect to this clonotype: This sequence may be a read error, since a much larger clone differs from it by one base. The rearrangement uses TRBV11-1 and TRBJ2-1; tentatively, D is TRBD2 (6 bases). The CDR3 totals 14 residues. Trimming stripped 2 bases from V and 5 bases from J, with 10 bases between. Germline values: CDR1 SGHAT, CDR2 FQDESV (reference sequence). The CDR3: CASSLTGGNNEQFF. In nucleotides, the CDR3 is TGTGCCAGCAGCTTAACTGGCGGGAACAATGAGCAGTTCTTC.

This clonotype was recorded at least ten times. The chain recombines TRBV19 with TRBJ1-6; 9 nucleotides agree with TRBD1. The trim removed 6 bases at V and 7 bases at J, leaving 4 bases unmatched. CDR3 length: 14 amino acids. Germline V gives CDR1 LNHDA, CDR2 SQIVND (reference sequence). This chain's CDR3 is CASRTGTGNSPLHF. The CDR3 DNA sequence: TGTGCCAGTAGAACCGGGACAGGGAATTCACCCCTCCACTTT.

The sample holds many counts of this clonotype. Here the CDR3 DNA reads TGTGCCAGCAGCTTAGCGCAGACGGGGCTCCCCTCTAACTATGGCTACACCTTC. Amino acids: CASSLAQTGLPSNYGYTF. The genes are TRBV7-2 and TRBJ1-2, with D perhaps TRBD1 (5 bases). Germline values: CDR1 SGHTA, CDR2 FQGNSA. V was pared by 0 bases and J by 0 bases, with 17 bases between. This CDR3 has 18 amino acids. The entire variable domain, with the rest obtained from reference TRBV7-2 and TRBJ1-2, is as follows: GAGVSQSPSNKVTEKGKDVELRCDPISGHTALYWYRQSLGQGLEFLIYFQGNSAPDKSGLPSDRFSAERTGGSVSTLTIQRTQQEDSAVYLCASSLAQTGLPSNYGYTFGSGTRLTVV.

The chain employs TRBV2 and TRBJ2-7; 8 nucleotides agree with TRBD2. The CDR3 contains 15 residues. Trimming at V came to 5 bases and at J to 0 bases, leaving 6 bases not matched to a gene. Germline V gene lookup returns CDR1 SNHLY and CDR2 FYNNEI. CDR3 sequence reads: CASSYSRGDSYEQYF. In DNA, the CDR3 is TGTGCCAGCAGTTACTCGCGGGGGGACTCCTACGAGCAGTACTTC.

V is TRBV11-2 and J is TRBJ2-1, with 11 bases fitting TRBD2. J was trimmed by 6 bases and V by 2 bases; bases with no gene match: 3. CDR3 length: 15 amino acids. The germline gives CDR1 SGHAT, CDR2 FQNNGV. CDR3 in amino acids: CASSLLAGGGNEQFF. The CDR3 nucleotides are TGTGCCAGCAGCTTACTAGCGGGAGGTGGCAATGAGCAGTTCTTC.

This clonotype has ten or more counts. This rearrangement joins TRBV6-1 to TRBJ2-7, with D perhaps matching TRBD1 or TRBD2 (5 bases each). Germline CDR1 MNHNS, CDR2 SASEGT. CDR3 size: 13 residues. Trimming removed 5 bases from V and 2 bases from J, with 10 bases in between. CDR3: CASSIGTTYEQYF. For the CDR3, the DNA is TGTGCCAGCAGTATCGGGACGACCTACGAGCAGTACTTC.

In its sample, this clonotype was seen a few times. The junction and the germline gene differ at one end; a read error may be behind it. The chain links TRBV7-4 to TRBJ2-2; maybe TRBD1 (6 bases). The length of the CDR3 is 17 residues. Germline V gene sequence: CDR1 SGHVT, CDR2 SQSDAQ. CDR3 residues: CASSQGARGSNTGELSF. Here the CDR3 DNA reads TGTGCCAGCAGCCAAGGAGCCAGGGGTAGCAACACCGGGGAGCTGTCTTTT.

The DNA of the CDR3 is TGTGCCACCAGTGTCACAGGGGCCCTAGCGTGGAACACCGGGGAGCTGTTTTTT. The encoded protein is CATSVTGALAWNTGELFF. The V and J genes are TRBV24-1 and TRBJ2-2; maybe TRBD1 (7 bases). The V gene lost 5 bases and the J gene lost 1 base, with 19 bases spanning the gap. This CDR3 is built from 18 residues. Germline V CDR1 and CDR2: KGHDR, SFDVKD.

This clonotype was detected many times. This chain joins TRBV12-3 or TRBV12-4 and TRBJ1-2, with TRBD1 as a possible D gene (5 bases). V lost 5 bases and J lost 8, with 15 bases in between. CDR3 length equals 13 residues. The CDR3 DNA reads TGTGCCAGCAGTCCACTTAGGACATACGGCTACACCTTC. This encodes CASSPLRTYGYTF.

The chain combines TRBV15 with TRBJ1-2, with D possibly matching TRBD1 (5 bases). V was clipped by 0 bases and J by 2 bases, with 7 bases between them. The CDR3 totals 14 residues. Per germline, CDR1 LNHNV and CDR2 YYDKDF (reference sequence). The CDR3 coding sequence is TGTGCCACCAGCAGAGATCGGGGGAACTATGGCTACACCTTC. Its protein is CATSRDRGNYGYTF. The entire variable domain, with the rest obtained from reference TRBV15 and TRBJ1-2, is as follows: DAMVIQNPRYQVTQFGKPVTLSCSQTLNHNVMYWYQQKSSQAPKLLFHYYDKDFNNEADTPDNFQSRRPNTSFCFLDIRSPGLGDTAMYLCATSRDRGNYGYTFGSGTRLTVV.

The chain recombines TRBV7-9 with TRBJ2-5, with D unresolved. The CDR3 runs 12 residues. Trimming left V 3 bases short and J 5 bases short, with 7 bases between. Germline V gene sequence: CDR1 SEHNR, CDR2 FQNEAQ (reference sequence). CDR3 residues: CASSFQRETQYF. CDR3 bases: TGTGCCAGCAGCTTTCAAAGGGAGACCCAGTACTTC. Complete variable domain (other parts from reference TRBV7-9 and TRBJ2-5): DTGVSQNPRHKITKRGQNVTFRCDPISEHNRLYWYRQTLGQGPEFLTYFQNEAQLEKSRLLSDRFSAERPKGSFSTLEIQRTEQGDSAMYLCASSFQRETQYFGPGTRLLVL.

The chain employs TRBV29-1 and TRBJ2-7; D is uncertain. The CDR3 extends over 16 amino acids. Germline assignment: CDR1 SQVTM and CDR2 ANQGSEA. The V end was cut by 4 bases, the J end by 5 bases, with 24 bases between. This chain's CDR3 is CSVVWAVGIIRDEQYF. DNA of the CDR3: TGCAGCGTTGTTTGGGCAGTTGGGATTATTAGAGACGAGCAGTACTTC.

Concerning this clonotype itself: A junction end diverges from the germline sequence, so it may reflect a read error. The V and J genes are TRBV19 and TRBJ2-1; TRBD2 matches 11 bases. CDR3 length: 13 amino acids. Germline CDR1 and CDR2: LNHDA and SQIVND (reference sequence). CDR3 in DNA: TGTGCCACCGGACTAGCGGGCGTAGATGAGCGGTTCTTC. It codes for CATGLAGVDERFF.